The 11 T cell receptor beta chains in this list originate from one sample, sequenced in a study of shared clonotypes between healthy human individuals. Libraries were prepared by immunoSEQ multiplex PCR; TCRdb keeps only in-frame clonotypes and omits some of them. This table has approximately 980,000 clones, less than 85% appearing once. The sequenced material came from memory CD4+ T cells sorted from blood. Indicated subset: CD45RA-negative fraction. All receptors derive from a man in his late teens or twenties in good health.

The rearrangement links TRBV5-1 to TRBJ2-7; D is undetermined. There are 12 residues in the CDR3. Germline CDR1 SGHRS, CDR2 YFSETQ. V lost 4 bases to trimming and J lost 4 bases, with 9 bases between them. The CDR3 bases are TGCGCCAGCAGCGCGTCCGGATACGAGCAGTACTTC. As protein: CASSASGYEQYF. The whole variable domain, remainder taken from reference TRBV5-1 and TRBJ2-7, is KAGVTQTPRYLIKTRGQQVTLSCSPISGHRSVSWYQQTPGQGLQFLFEYFSETQRNKGNFPGRFSGRQFSNSRSEMNVSTLELGDSALYLCASSASGYEQYFGPGTRLTVT.

This chain uses TRBV4-1 with TRBJ2-3; 8 nucleotides match TRBD2. The ends lost 0 bases at V and 5 bases at J; junction bases unmatched: 7. This CDR3 comprises 16 residues. CDR1 is MGHRA, CDR2 YSYEKL, per germline. CDR3 amino acids: CASSQDFGGGGDTQYF. Written as DNA, the CDR3 is TGCGCCAGCAGCCAAGATTTCGGGGGGGGTGGAGATACGCAGTATTTT.

The sample holds a few counts of this clone. This chain uses TRBV15 with TRBJ2-2, with a weak D call TRBD1 (6 bases). Germline CDR1 LNHNV, CDR2 YYDKDF (reference sequence). This CDR3 contains 15 residues. The V end was cut by 5 bases, the J end by 0 bases, with 10 bases between. The CDR3 DNA sequence: TGTGCCACCAGCCCCGGGACAACGAACACCGGGGAGCTGTTTTTT. Protein product: CATSPGTTNTGELFF.

The chain combines TRBV5-6 with TRBJ2-2; TRBD2 matches at 7 bases. The CDR3 runs to 18 residues. The germline V gene encodes CDR1 SGHDT and CDR2 YYEEEE. Trimming cost V 3 bases and J 2 bases; bases outside gene matches: 13. The CDR3 spells CASSSPPHTSVNTGELFF. The DNA for the CDR3 is TGTGCCAGCAGCTCCCCACCTCATACTAGCGTTAACACCGGGGAGCTGTTTTTT.

This chain uses TRBV5-1 with TRBJ2-5, with 8 nucleotides matching TRBD1. The germline gives CDR1 SGHRS, CDR2 YFSETQ. The junction had 5 bases not matched to a gene; V was cut back by 3 bases and J by 4 bases. The CDR3 is 14 amino acids. CDR3: CASSYPGGRETQYF. DNA of the CDR3: TGCGCCAGCAGCTACCCAGGGGGCAGAGAGACCCAGTACTTC.

The chain couples TRBV7-2 to TRBJ2-5; TRBD1 agrees at 7 bases. The CDR3 loop spans 17 amino acids. V gave up 1 base and J gave up 3 bases; unmatched junction bases: 11. Looked up from germline, CDR1 is SGHTA and CDR2 is FQGNSA. The DNA of the CDR3 is TGTGCCAGCAGCTTAGTCCCTTTGACCGGGACAGAAGAGACCCAGTACTTC. It specifies CASSLVPLTGTEETQYF. The full variable domain, completed using reference TRBV7-2 and TRBJ2-5, is GAGVSQSPSNKVTEKGKDVELRCDPISGHTALYWYRQSLGQGLEFLIYFQGNSAPDKSGLPSDRFSAERTGGSVSTLTIQRTQQEDSAVYLCASSLVPLTGTEETQYFGPGTRLLVL.

This CDR3 reads CASSLGPYSTGELFF. The CDR3 DNA follows: TGTGCCAGCAGCTTGGGCCCCTACTCCACCGGGGAGCTGTTTTTT. The chain is built from TRBV5-5 and TRBJ2-2; D remains ambiguous. Germline assignment: CDR1 SGHKS and CDR2 YYEKEE (reference sequence). Between the trimmed V and J ends, which lost 0 bases and 4 bases, there was a span of 10 bases. This CDR3 contains 15 residues.

The chain couples TRBV28 to TRBJ2-7; D is undetermined. Trimming pared 4 bases from V and 4 bases from J, leaving 8 bases between. Germline CDR1 MDHEN, CDR2 SYDVKM. The CDR3 length is 12 residues. The CDR3: CASSSRYYEQYF. The CDR3 DNA follows: TGTGCCAGCAGTTCCCGGTATTACGAGCAGTACTTC.

The CDR3 loop is CASSLMGNNEKLFF. The CDR3 region has the DNA TGCGCCAGCAGCTTGATGGGCAATAATGAAAAACTGTTTTTT. The chain has TRBV5-1 and TRBJ1-4; D is unresolved. The V gene lost 1 base and the J gene lost 4 bases, with 8 bases spanning the gap. Germline lookup yields CDR1 SGHRS and CDR2 YFSETQ. This CDR3 comprises 14 residues.

This chain links TRBV27 with TRBJ1-6, with 8 nucleotides matching TRBD1. Germline CDR1 and CDR2: MNHEY and SMNVEV (reference sequence). J gave up 13 bases and V 3 bases, and 5 bases lay outside the gene matches. The CDR3 is made up of 13 amino acids. CDR3 DNA sequence: TGTGCCAGCAGTTTCTCCGGACAGGGCCCCCTCCACTTT. It specifies CASSFSGQGPLHF.

The chain links TRBV5-1 to TRBJ2-3; D unclear. Germline V CDR1 and CDR2: SGHRS, YFSETQ. The CDR3 runs to 15 residues. The V gene lost 0 bases and the J gene lost 2 bases, with 10 bases spanning the gap. The DNA of the CDR3 is TGCGCCAGCAGCTTGGCACTCACCATCACAGATACGCAGTATTTT. This codes for CASSLALTITDTQYF.